This TCR beta chain is from a study of a mutant IDH1 vaccine in newly diagnosed glioma. For the study at large: Patients began vaccination 4-6 weeks after radiotherapy alone, or with temozolomide cycles. Study-wide findings and caveats: The study observed vaccine-induced immune responses in about 93% of patients.

Clones were read by immunoSEQ multiplex PCR, and TCRdb kept only the in-frame ones, dropping some. This sample has 60,000 or so clones, with over 80% found just once. In regard to this clone: Its antigen is not known.

V gave up 0 bases and J gave up 6 bases; unmatched junction bases: 6. The CDR3 covers 18 residues. Germline loops: CDR1 KGHSH, CDR2 LQKENI. Stated time point: week 5, during vaccination. Every single dose of the vaccine, 300 ug of mutant IDH1 20-mer peptide, came with topical imiquimod. The TCR originated in a middle-aged woman with glioma. This chain joins TRBV18 and TRBJ2-1, with 15 bases aligning to TRBD2. The sample here was PBMCs, taken from a glioma patient whose treatment included an IDH1 peptide vaccine. The CDR3 spells CASSPPGLAGGPGNEQFF. The DNA of the CDR3 is TGTGCCAGCTCACCACCCGGACTAGCGGGGGGGCCCGGCAATGAGCAGTTCTTC.